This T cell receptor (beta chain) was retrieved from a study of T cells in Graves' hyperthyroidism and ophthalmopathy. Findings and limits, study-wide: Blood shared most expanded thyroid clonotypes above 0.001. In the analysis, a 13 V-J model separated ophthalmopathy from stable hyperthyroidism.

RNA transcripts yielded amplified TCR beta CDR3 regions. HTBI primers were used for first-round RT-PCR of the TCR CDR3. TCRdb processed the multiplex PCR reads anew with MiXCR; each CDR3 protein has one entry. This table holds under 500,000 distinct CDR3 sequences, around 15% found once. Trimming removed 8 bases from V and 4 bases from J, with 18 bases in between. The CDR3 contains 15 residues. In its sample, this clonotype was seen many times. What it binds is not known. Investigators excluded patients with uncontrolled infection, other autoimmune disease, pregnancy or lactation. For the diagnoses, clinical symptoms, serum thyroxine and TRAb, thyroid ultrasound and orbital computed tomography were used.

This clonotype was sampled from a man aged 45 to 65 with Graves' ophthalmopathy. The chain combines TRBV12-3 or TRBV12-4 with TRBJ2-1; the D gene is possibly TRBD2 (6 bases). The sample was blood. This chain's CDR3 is CASRLEGLAYNEQFF. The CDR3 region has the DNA TGTGCCAGCCGACTTGAGGGGCTAGCGTACAATGAGCAGTTCTTC.